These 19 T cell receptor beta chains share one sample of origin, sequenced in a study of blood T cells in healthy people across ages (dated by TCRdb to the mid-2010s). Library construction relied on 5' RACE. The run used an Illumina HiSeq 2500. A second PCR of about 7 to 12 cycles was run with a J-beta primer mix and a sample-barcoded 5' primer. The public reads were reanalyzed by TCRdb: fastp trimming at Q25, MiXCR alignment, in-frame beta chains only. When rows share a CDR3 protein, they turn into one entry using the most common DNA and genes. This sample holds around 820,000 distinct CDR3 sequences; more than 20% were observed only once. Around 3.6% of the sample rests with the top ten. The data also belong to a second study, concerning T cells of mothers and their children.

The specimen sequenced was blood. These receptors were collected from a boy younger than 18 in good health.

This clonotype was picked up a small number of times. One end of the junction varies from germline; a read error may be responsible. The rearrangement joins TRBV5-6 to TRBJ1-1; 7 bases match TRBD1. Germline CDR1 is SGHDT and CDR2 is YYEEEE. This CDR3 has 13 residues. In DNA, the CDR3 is TGTGCCGGCAGCCCTCGGACAGGATTGAGCGCTTTCTTT. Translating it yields CAGSPRTGLSAFF.

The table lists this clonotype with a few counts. CDR3 sequence: CSARLSGTDTQYF. The DNA of the CDR3 is TGCAGTGCTAGATTAAGCGGGACAGATACGCAGTATTTT. V and J are TRBV20-1 and TRBJ2-3; possibly TRBD2 for D (6 bases). Per the germline V gene, CDR1 is DFQATT and CDR2 is SNEGSKA (reference sequence). V lost 2 bases to trimming and J lost 3 bases, with 9 bases between them. CDR3 size: 13 residues.

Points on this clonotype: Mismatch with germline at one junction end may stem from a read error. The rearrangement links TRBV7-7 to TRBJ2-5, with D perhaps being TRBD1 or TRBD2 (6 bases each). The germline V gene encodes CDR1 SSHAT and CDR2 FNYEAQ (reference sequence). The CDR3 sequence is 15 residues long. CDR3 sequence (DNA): TGTGCTAGCAGCTTAGGAGGGGGATTCTTGGAGACCCAGTACTTC. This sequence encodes CASSLGGGFLETQYF.

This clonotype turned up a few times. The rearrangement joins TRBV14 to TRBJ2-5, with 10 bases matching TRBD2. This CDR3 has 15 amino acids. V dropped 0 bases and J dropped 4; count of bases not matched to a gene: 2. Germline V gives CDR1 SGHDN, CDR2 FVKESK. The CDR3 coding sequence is TGTGCCAGCAGCCAAGATCGGACTAGCGGAGAGACCCAGTACTTC. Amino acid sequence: CASSQDRTSGETQYF.

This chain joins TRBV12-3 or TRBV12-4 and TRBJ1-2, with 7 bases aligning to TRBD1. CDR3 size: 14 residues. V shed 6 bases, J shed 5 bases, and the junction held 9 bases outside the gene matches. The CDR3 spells CASRGETGVYGYTF. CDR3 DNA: TGTGCCAGCAGGGGGGAAACAGGGGTTTATGGCTACACCTTC.

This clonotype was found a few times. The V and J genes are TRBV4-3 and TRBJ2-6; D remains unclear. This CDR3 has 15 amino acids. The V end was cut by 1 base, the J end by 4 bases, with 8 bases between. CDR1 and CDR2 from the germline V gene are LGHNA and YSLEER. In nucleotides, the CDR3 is TGCGCCAGCAGCCAAGGGGGTGCCGGGGCCAACGTCCTGACTTTC. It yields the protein CASSQGGAGANVLTF.

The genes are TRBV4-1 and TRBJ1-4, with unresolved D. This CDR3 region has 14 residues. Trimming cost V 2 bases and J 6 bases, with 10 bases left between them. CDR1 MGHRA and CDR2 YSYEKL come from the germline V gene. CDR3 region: CASSQSSSDEKLFF. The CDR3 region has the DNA TGCGCCAGCAGCCAAAGTTCTTCAGATGAAAAACTGTTTTTT.

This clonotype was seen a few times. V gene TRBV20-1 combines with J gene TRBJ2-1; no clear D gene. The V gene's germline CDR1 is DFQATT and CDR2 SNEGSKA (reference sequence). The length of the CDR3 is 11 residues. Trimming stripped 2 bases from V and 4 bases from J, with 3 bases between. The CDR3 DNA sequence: TGCAGTGCTAGATATTACAATGAGCAGTTCTTC. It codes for CSARYYNEQFF.

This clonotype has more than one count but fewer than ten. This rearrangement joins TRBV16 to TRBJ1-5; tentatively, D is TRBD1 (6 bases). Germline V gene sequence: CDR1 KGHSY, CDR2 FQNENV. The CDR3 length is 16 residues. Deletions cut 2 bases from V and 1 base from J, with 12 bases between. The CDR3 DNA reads TGTGCCAGCAGCCAAGCGAACAGGGCGAGCAATCAGCCCCAGCATTTT. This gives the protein CASSQANRASNQPQHF.

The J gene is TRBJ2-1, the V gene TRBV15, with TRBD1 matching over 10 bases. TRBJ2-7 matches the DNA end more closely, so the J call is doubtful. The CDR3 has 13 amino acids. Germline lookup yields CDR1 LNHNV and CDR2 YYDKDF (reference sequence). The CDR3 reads CATSRDRGLEQYF. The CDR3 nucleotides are TGTGCCACCAGCAGGGACAGGGGGTTGGAGCAGTACTTC.

In DNA, the CDR3 is TGTGCCAGCAGTTACGGGACAGGGGGCTACAATGAGCAGTTCTTC. The encoded protein is CASSYGTGGYNEQFF. The chain links TRBV6-2 or TRBV6-3 to TRBJ2-1; 11 positions agree with TRBD1. The trim removed 2 bases at V and 3 bases at J, leaving 0 bases unmatched. The CDR3 extends over 15 amino acids. CDR1 and CDR2 from the germline V gene are MNHEY and SVGEGT.

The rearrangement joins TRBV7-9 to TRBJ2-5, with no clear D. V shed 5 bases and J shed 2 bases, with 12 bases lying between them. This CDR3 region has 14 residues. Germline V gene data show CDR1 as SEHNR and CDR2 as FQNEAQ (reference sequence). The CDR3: CASSIDSPQETQYF. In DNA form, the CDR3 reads TGTGCCAGCAGCATAGATAGCCCTCAAGAGACCCAGTACTTC.

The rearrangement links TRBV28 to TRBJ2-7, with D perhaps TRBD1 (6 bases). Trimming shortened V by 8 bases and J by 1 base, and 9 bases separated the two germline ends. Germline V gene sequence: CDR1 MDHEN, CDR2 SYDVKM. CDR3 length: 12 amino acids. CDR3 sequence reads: CASQQGSYEQYF. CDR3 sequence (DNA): TGTGCCAGCCAACAGGGATCCTACGAGCAGTACTTC.

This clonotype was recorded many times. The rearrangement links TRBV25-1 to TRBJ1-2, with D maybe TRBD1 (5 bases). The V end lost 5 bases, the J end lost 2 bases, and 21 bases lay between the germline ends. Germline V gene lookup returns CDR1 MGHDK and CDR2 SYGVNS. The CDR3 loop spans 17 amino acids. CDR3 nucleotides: TGTGCCAGCAGTTCCCTCGACGGGGGGTCAGCCAACTATGGCTACACCTTC. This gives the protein CASSSLDGGSANYGYTF.

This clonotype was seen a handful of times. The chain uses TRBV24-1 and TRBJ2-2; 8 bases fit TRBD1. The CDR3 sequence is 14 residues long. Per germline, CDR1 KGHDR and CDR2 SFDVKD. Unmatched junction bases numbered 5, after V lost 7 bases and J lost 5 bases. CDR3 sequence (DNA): TGTGCCACCAGAGGGACAGGCCCGACCGGGGAGCTGTTTTTT. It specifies CATRGTGPTGELFF.

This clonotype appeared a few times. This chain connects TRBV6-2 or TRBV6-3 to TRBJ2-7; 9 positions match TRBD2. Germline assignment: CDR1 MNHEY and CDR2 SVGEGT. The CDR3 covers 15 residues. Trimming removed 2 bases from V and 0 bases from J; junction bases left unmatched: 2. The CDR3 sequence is CASSYLSGGSYEQYF. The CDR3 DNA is TGTGCCAGCAGTTACCTTAGCGGGGGCTCCTACGAGCAGTACTTC.

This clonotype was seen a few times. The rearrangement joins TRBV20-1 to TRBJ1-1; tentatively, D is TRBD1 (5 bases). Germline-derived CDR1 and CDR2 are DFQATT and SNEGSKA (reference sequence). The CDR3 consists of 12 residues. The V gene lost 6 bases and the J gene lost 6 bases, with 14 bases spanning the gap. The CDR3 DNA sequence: TGCAGTGCCACGGCAGGGATGGCTGAAGCTTTCTTT. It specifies CSATAGMAEAFF.

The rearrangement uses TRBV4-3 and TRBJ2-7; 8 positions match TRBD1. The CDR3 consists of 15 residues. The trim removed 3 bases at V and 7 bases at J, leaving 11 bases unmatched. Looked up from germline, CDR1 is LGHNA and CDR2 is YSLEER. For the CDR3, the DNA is TGCGCCAGCAGCCAGAGTTCAGGGGGCTCGAGTGAGCAGTACTTC. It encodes CASSQSSGGSSEQYF.

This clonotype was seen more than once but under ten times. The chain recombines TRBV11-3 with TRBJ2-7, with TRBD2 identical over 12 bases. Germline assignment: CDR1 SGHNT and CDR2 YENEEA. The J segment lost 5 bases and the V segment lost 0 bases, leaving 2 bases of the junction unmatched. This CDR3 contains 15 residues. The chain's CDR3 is CASSLDRTSGNEQYF. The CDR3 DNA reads TGTGCCAGCAGCTTAGACCGGACTAGCGGGAACGAGCAGTACTTC.